Presented here are 2 T cell receptor beta chains from one specimen sequenced in a study of T cell changes during pregnancy in multiple sclerosis. The table came from immunoSEQ multiplex PCR; TCRdb's copy has only in-frame clones and leaves some out. The sample records over 70,000 clones, about 94% being singletons. This sample comprised peripheral blood, obtained in the third trimester of pregnancy. Every receptor here comes from a female donor with multiple sclerosis, enrolled in a pregnancy study.

A single count supports this clone. This chain joins TRBV15 and TRBJ2-1; TRBD2 aligns across 7 bases. V lost 0 bases, J lost 2 bases, and 7 bases stayed unmatched. Germline CDR1 reads LNHNV; CDR2 reads YYDKDF (reference sequence). The CDR3 has 17 amino acids. The CDR3 here is CATSRELRLAAYNEQFF. In DNA, the CDR3 is TGTGCCACCAGCAGAGAATTGAGGCTAGCGGCCTACAATGAGCAGTTCTTC.

The J gene is TRBJ2-2, the V gene TRBV29-1; 10 bases map to TRBD1. The J segment lost 7 bases and the V segment lost 5 bases, leaving 7 bases of the junction unmatched. This CDR3 is 14 amino acids long. From germline, CDR1 is SQVTM and CDR2 ANQGSEA. As DNA, the CDR3 is TGCAGCGTTCGACAGGGGGCAAACGGCGGGGAGCTGTTTTTT. Protein: CSVRQGANGGELFF.